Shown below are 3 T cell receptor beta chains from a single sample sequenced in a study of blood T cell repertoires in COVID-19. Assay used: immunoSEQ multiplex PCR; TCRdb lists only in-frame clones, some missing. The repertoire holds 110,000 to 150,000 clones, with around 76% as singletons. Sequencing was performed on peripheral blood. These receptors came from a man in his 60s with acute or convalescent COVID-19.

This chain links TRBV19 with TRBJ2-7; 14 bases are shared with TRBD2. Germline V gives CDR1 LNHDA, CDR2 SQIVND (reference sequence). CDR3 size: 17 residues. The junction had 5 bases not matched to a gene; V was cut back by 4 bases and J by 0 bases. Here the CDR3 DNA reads TGTGCCAGTAGTAAGGGGGGACTAGCGGGGGACTCCTACGAGCAGTACTTC. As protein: CASSKGGLAGDSYEQYF. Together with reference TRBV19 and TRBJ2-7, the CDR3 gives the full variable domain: DGGITQSPKYLFRKEGQNVTLSCEQNLNHDAMYWYRQDPGQGLRLIYYSQIVNDFQKGDIAEGYSVSREKKESFPLTVTSAQKNPTAFYLCASSKGGLAGDSYEQYFGPGTRLTVT.

This CDR3 is CASSAGTVYGYTF. The CDR3 bases are TGTGCCAGCAGCGCCGGGACTGTCTATGGCTACACCTTC. The V gene is TRBV11-2, the J gene TRBJ1-2, with a weak D call TRBD1 (5 bases). The CDR3 length is 13 residues. CDR1 and CDR2 (germline): SGHAT, FQNNGV. Trimming stripped 5 bases from V and 4 bases from J, with 11 bases between.

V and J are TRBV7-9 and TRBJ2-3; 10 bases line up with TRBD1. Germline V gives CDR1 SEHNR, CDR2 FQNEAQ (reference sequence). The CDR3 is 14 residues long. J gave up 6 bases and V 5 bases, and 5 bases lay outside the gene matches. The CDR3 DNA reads TGTGCCAGCAGCGAGGACAGGGGGGCGGATACGCAGTATTTT. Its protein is CASSEDRGADTQYF.